The source of this T cell receptor (beta chain) is a study of blood T cell repertoires in COVID-19. Overall study: PBMCs, B-cell-depleted T cells, or T cells provided the cDNA or gDNA that made up the material.

As to this clone: This is likely a read error, given that the CDR3 carries no conserved phenylalanine or tryptophan at its end.

Unmatched junction bases numbered 15, after V lost 3 bases and J lost 6 bases. From germline, CDR1 is SGHRS and CDR2 YFSETQ. The CDR3 loop spans 18 amino acids. Methods used by the authors: The assay estimated nucleated cells by amplifying reference gene primers. Only in-frame clones appear in the TCRdb table, and some are missing; sequencing was by immunoSEQ multiplex PCR. From that table come the V and J calls and clone size; the DNA was used to work out D and trimming. Found here are fewer than 200,000 clones, about 85% of them singletons; the top ten hold around 1.1%. The chain links TRBV5-1 to TRBJ2-4, with 10 nucleotides matching TRBD2. Sequencing used peripheral blood. This clonotype was obtained from a man aged 40-49 years with acute or convalescent COVID-19. CDR3 amino acids: CASSSIGLAGVSGNIQYL. In DNA form, the CDR3 reads TGCGCCAGCAGCTCGATAGGGCTAGCGGGGGTGTCCGGAAACATTCAGTACCTC.